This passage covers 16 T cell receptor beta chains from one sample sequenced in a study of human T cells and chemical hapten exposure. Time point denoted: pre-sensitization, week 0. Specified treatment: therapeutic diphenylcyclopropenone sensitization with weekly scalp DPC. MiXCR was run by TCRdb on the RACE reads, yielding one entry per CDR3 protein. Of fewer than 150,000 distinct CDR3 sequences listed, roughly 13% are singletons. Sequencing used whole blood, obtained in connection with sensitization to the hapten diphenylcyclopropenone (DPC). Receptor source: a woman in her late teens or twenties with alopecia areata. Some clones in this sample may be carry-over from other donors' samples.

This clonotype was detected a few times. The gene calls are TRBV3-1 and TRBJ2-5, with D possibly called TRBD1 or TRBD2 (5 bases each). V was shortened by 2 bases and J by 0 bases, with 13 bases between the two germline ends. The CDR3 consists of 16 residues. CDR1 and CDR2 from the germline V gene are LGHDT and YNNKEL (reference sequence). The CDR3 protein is CASSQRGPTYQETQYF. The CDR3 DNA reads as TGTGCCAGCAGCCAAAGGGGACCCACGTACCAAGAGACCCAGTACTTC.

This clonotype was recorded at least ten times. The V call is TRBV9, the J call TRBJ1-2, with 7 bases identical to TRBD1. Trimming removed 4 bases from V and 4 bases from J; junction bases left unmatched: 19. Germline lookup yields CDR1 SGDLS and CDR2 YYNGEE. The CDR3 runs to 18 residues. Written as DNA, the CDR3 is TGTGCCAGCAGCCGAACACTCTTGAATACAGGGGCGCTCTATGGCTACACCTTC. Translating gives CASSRTLLNTGALYGYTF.

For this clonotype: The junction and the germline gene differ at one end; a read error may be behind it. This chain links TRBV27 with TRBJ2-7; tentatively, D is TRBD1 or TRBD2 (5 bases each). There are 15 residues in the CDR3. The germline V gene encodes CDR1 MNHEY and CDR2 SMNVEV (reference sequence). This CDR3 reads CASSLTGDPPYEQYF. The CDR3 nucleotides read TGTGCCAGCAGTTTAACCGGGGACCCACCCTATGAGCAGTACTTC.

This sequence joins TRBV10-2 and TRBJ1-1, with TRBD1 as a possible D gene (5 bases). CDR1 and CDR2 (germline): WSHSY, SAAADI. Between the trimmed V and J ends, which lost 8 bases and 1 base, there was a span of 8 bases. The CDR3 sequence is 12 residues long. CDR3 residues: CASRGGNTEAFF. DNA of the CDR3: TGCGCCAGCCGTGGGGGGAACACTGAAGCTTTCTTT.

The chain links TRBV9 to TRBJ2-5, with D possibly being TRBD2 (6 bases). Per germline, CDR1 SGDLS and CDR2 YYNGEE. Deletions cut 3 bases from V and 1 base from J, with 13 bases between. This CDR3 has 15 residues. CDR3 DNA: TGTGCCAGCAGCGCAGGAGGGCGAAGCCAAGAGACCCAGTACTTC. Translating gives CASSAGGRSQETQYF.

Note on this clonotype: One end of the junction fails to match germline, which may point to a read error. The CDR3 sequence is CASLPTGENYSYTF. The CDR3 DNA sequence: TGTGCCAGCTTGCCGACAGGGGAAAACTATAGCTACACCTTC. The rearrangement links TRBV6-6 to TRBJ1-2; 8 nucleotides align to TRBD1. Germline V lookup: CDR1 MNHNY, CDR2 SVGAGI (reference sequence). This CDR3 has 14 amino acids.

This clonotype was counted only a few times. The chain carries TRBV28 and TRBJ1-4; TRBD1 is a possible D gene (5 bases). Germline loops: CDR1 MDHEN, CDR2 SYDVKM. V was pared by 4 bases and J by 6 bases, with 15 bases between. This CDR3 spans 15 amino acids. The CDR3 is CASSSSRGEDEKLFF. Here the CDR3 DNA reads TGTGCCAGCAGTTCCTCTCGGGGGGAGGATGAAAAACTGTTTTTT.

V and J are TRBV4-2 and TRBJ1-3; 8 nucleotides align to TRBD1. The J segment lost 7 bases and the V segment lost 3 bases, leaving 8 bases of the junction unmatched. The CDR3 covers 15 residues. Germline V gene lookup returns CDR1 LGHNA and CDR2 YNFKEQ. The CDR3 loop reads CASSHFSTGDNTIYF. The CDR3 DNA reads TGTGCCAGCAGCCACTTCTCGACAGGGGACAACACCATATATTTT.

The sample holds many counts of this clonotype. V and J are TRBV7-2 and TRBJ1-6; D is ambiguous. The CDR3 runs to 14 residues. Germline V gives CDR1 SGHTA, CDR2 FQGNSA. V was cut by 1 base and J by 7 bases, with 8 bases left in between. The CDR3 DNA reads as TGTGCCAGCAGCTTAGGGTTCACAAATTCACCCCTCCACTTT. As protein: CASSLGFTNSPLHF. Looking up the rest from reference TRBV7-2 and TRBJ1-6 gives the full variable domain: GAGVSQSPSNKVTEKGKDVELRCDPISGHTALYWYRQSLGQGLEFLIYFQGNSAPDKSGLPSDRFSAERTGGSVSTLTIQRTQQEDSAVYLCASSLGFTNSPLHFGNGTRLTVT.

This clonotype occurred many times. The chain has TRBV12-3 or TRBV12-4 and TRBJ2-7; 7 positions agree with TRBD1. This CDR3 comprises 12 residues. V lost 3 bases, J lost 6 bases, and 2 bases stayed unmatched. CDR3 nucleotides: TGTGCCAGCAGTTTGACAGGGACCGAGCAGTACTTC. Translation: CASSLTGTEQYF.

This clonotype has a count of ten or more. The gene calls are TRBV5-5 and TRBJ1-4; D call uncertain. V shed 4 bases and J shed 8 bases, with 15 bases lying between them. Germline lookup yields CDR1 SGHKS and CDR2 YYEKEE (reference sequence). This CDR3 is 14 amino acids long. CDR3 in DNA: TGTGCCAGCAGCAGGACGGAGGTCCCCGAAAAACTGTTTTTT. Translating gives CASSRTEVPEKLFF.

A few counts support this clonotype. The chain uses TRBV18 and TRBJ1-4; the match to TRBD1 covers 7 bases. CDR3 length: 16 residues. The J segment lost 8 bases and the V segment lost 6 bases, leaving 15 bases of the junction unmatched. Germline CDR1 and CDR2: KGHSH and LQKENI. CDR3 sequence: CASSPILDRAREKLFF. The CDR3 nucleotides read TGTGCCAGCTCGCCCATACTTGACAGGGCGCGGGAAAAACTGTTTTTT.

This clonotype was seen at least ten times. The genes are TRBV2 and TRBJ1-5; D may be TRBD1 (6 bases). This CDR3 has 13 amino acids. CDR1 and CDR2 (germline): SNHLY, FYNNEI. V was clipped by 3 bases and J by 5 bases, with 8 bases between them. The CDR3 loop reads CASSDRGDQPQHF. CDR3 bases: TGTGCCAGCAGTGACAGGGGCGATCAGCCCCAGCATTTT.

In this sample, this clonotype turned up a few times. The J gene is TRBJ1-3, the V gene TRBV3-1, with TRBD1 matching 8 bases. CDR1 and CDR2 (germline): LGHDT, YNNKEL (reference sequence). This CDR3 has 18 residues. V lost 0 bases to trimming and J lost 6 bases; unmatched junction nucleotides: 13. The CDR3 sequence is CASSQDLSMAGGENTIYF. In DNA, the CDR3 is TGTGCCAGCAGCCAAGATCTGAGTATGGCAGGGGGCGAAAACACCATATATTTT.

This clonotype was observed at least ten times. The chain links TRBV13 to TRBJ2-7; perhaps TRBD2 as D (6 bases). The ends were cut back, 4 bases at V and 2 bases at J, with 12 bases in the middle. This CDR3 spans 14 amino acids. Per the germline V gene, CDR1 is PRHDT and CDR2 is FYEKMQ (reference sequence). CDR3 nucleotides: TGTGCCAGCAGCTCGCGGGACGGAGCCTACGAGCAGTACTTC. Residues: CASSSRDGAYEQYF. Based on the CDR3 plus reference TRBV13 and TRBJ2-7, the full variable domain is AAGVIQSPRHLIKEKRETATLKCYPIPRHDTVYWYQQGPGQDPQFLISFYEKMQSDKGSIPDRFSAQQFSDYHSELNMSSLELGDSALYFCASSSRDGAYEQYFGPGTRLTVT.

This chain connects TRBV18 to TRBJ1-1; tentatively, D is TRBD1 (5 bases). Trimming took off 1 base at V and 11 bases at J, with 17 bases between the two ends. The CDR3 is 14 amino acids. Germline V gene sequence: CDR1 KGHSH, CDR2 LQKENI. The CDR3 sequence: CASSPLIGTYGAFF. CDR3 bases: TGTGCCAGCTCACCACTTATCGGGACGTATGGTGCTTTCTTT.